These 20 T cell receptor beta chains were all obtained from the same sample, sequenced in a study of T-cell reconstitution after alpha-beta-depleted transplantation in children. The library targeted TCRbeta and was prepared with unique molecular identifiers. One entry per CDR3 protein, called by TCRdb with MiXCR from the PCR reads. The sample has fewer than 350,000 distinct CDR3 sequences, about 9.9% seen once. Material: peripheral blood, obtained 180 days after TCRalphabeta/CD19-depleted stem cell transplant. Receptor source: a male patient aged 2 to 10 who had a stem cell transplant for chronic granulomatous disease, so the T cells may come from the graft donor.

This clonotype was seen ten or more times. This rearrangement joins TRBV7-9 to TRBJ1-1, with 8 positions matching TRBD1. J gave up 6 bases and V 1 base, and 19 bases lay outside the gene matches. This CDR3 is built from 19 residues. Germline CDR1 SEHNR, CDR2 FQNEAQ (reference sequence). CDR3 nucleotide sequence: TGTGCCAGCAGCTTAGAGTCAGGGGGCTTTGGTAAGAGATCTGCTGAAGCTTTCTTT. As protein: CASSLESGGFGKRSAEAFF. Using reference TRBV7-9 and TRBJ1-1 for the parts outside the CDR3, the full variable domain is DTGVSQNPRHKITKRGQNVTFRCDPISEHNRLYWYRQTLGQGPEFLTYFQNEAQLEKSRLLSDRFSAERPKGSFSTLEIQRTEQGDSAMYLCASSLESGGFGKRSAEAFFGQGTRLTVV.

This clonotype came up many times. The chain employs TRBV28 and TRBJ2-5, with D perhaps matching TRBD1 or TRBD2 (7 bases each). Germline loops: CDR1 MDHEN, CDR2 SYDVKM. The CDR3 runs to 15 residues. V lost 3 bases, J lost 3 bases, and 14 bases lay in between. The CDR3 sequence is CASSLGGTAKETQYF. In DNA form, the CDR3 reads TGTGCCAGCAGTTTGGGAGGGACAGCCAAAGAGACCCAGTACTTC.

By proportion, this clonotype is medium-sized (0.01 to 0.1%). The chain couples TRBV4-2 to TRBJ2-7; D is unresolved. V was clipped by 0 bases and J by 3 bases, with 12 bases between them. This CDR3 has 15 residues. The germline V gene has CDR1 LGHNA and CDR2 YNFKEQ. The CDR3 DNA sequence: TGTGCCAGCAGCCAAGAGTCCCACCGCTTCTACGAGCAGTACTTC. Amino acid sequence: CASSQESHRFYEQYF.

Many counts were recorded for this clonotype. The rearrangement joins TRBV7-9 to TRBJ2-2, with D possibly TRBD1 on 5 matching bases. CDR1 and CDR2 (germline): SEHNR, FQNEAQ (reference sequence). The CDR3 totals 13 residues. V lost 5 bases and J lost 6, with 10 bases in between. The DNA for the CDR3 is TGTGCCAGCAGCGCACAGGTGGCCGGGGAGCTGTTTTTT. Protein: CASSAQVAGELFF.

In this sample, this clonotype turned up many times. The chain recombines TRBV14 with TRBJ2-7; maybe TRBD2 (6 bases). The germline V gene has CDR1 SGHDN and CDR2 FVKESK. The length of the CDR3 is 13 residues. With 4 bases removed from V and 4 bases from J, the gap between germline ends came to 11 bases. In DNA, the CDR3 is TGTGCCAGCAGCCGAGGCGGGGCGTACGAGCAGTACTTC. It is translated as CASSRGGAYEQYF.

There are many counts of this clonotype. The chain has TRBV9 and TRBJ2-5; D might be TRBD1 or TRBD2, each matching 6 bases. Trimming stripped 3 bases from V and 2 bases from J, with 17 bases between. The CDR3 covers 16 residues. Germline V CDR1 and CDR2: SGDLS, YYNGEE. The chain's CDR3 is CASSAEGGKGQETQYF. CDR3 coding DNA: TGTGCCAGCAGCGCTGAGGGGGGAAAGGGGCAAGAGACCCAGTACTTC. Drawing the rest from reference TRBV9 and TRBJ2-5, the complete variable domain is DSGVTQTPKHLITATGQRVTLRCSPRSGDLSVYWYQQSLDQGLQFLIQYYNGEERAKGNILERFSAQQFPDLHSELNLSSLELGDSALYFCASSAEGGKGQETQYFGPGTRLLVL.

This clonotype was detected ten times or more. The CDR3, as DNA: TGCGCCAGCAGCCAATTTGACAACTCCTACGAGCAGTACTTC. Translating gives CASSQFDNSYEQYF. The chain uses TRBV4-1 and TRBJ2-7; D unclear. V lost 2 bases and J 0 bases, leaving 8 bases between the germline ends. The CDR3 has 14 residues. CDR1 MGHRA and CDR2 YSYEKL come from the germline V gene.

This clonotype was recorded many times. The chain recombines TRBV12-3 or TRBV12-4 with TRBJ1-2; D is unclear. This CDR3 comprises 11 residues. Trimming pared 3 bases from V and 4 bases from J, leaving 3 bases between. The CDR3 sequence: CASSLAYGYTF. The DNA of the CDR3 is TGTGCCAGCAGTTTGGCCTATGGCTACACCTTC.

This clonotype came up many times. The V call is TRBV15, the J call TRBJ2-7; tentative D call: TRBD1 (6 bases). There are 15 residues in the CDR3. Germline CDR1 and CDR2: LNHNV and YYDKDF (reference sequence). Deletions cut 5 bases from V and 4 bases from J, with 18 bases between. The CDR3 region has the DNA TGTGCCACCAGCGGCTCTCCACAGGGAAATTACGAGCAGTACTTC. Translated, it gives CATSGSPQGNYEQYF.

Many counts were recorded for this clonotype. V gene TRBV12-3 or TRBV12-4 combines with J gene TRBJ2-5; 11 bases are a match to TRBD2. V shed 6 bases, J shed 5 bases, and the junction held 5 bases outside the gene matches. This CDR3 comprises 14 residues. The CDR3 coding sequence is TGTGCCAGCAGCCCTACTAGCGGGAGTGAGACCCAGTACTTC. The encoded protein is CASSPTSGSETQYF.

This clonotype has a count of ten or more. Here the CDR3 reads CASSWDRMAGANVLTF. DNA for the CDR3: TGCGCCAGCAGCTGGGACAGGATGGCTGGGGCCAACGTCCTGACTTTC. V is TRBV5-1 and J is TRBJ2-6; 8 bases agree with TRBD1. After removal of 3 bases from V and 2 bases from J, the junction contained 4 bases not matched to a gene. CDR1 and CDR2 from the germline V gene are SGHRS and YFSETQ. The CDR3 runs 16 residues.

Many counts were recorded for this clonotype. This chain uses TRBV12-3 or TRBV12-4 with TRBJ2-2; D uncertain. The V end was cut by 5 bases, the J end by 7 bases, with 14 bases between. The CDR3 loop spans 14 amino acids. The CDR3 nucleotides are TGTGCCAGCAGTCTTAGGACCAAAAACGGGGAGCTGTTTTTT. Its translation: CASSLRTKNGELFF.

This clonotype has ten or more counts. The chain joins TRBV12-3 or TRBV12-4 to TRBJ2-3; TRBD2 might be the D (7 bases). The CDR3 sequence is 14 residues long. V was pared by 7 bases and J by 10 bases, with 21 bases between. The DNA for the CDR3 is TGTGCCAGCACCCTGAGGGGAGGGGGAAAAGCGCAGTATTTT. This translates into CASTLRGGGKAQYF.

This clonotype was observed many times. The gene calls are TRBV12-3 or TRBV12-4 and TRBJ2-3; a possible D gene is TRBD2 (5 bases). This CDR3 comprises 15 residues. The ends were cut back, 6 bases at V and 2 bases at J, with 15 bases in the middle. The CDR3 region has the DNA TGTGCCAGCAGGCCTGACTACGCACACACAGATACGCAGTATTTT. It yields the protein CASRPDYAHTDTQYF.

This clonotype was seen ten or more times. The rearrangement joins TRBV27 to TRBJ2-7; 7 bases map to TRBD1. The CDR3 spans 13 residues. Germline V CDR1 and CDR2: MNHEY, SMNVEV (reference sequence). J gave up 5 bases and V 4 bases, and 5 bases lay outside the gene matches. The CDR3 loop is CASSSTGFDEQYF. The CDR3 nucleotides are TGTGCCAGCAGTTCGACAGGGTTCGACGAGCAGTACTTC.

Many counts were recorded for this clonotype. The CDR3 region is CAWSVSGSNQPQHF. DNA of the CDR3: TGTGCCTGGAGTGTATCCGGGAGTAATCAGCCCCAGCATTTT. The chain recombines TRBV30 with TRBJ1-5; D remains unclear. Trimming removed 0 bases from V and 4 bases from J, with 10 bases in between. There are 14 residues in the CDR3. Germline lookup yields CDR1 GTSNPN and CDR2 SVGIG (reference sequence).

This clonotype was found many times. As DNA, the CDR3 is TGTGCCAGCAGCCCACTGAGGACAGGGGCTAACTATGGCTACACCTTC. This translates into CASSPLRTGANYGYTF. The genes are TRBV7-2 and TRBJ1-2, with TRBD1 matching 9 bases. The CDR3 spans 16 residues. Germline CDR1 is SGHTA and CDR2 is FQGNSA. V trimming: 5 bases; J trimming: 0 bases; junction bases outside the gene matches: 7.

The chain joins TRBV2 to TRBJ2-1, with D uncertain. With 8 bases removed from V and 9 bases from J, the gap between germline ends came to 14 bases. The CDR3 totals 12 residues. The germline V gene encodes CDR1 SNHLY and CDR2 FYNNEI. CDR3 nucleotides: TGTGCCAGCGGAGAGCGATGGATTGAGCAGTTCTTC. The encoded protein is CASGERWIEQFF.

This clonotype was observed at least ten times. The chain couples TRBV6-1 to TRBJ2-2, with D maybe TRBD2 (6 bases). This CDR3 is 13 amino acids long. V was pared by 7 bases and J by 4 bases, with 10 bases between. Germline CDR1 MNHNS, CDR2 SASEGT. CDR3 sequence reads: CASMRGSTGELFF. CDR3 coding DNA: TGTGCCAGCATGCGGGGTTCCACCGGGGAGCTGTTTTTT.

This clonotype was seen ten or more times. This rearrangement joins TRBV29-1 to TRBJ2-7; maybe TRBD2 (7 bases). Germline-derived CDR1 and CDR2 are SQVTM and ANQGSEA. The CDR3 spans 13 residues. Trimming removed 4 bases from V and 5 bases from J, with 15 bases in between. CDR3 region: CSVGRGPADEQYF. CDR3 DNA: TGCAGCGTTGGGCGGGGGCCCGCAGACGAGCAGTACTTC.